Listed below are T cell receptor beta chains from one sample, sequenced in a study of metastatic and nonmetastatic thyroid tumors. TCRdb used MiXCR to call clones anew from the PCR reads. The repertoire holds tens of thousands of clones, about 13% seen once, with around 10% in the top ten. Input material: blood. These receptors came from a female donor with papillary thyroid cancer or a benign thyroid nodule (not recorded which). Some clones in this sample may be carry-over from other donors' samples. Each CDR3 is given with its conserved first and last residue. Fields, in order: D gene, V gene, clone size, J gene, CDR3 DNA, CDR3 protein. A D gene is named only where the DNA matches it firmly. The listing skips clone size in some rows; elsewhere it reads once, few, many or a size class.

d_gene: TRBD2; v_gene: TRBV2; abundance: many; j_gene: TRBJ2-2; CDR3nt: TGTGCCAGCAACCGACTAGCGGGGAACACCGGGGAGCTGTTTTTT; CDR3aa: CASNRLAGNTGELFF
d_gene: .; v_gene: TRBV27; abundance: many; j_gene: TRBJ2-5; CDR3nt: TGTGCCAGCAGTTGGGTGGGGAGAGAGGAGACCCAGTACTTC; CDR3aa: CASSWVGREETQYF
d_gene: .; v_gene: TRBV10-3; abundance: many; j_gene: TRBJ2-3; CDR3nt: TGTGCCATCAGTGTATTCGGCAGCACAGATACGCAGTATTTT; CDR3aa: CAISVFGSTDTQYF
d_gene: TRBD2; v_gene: TRBV5-6; abundance: many; j_gene: TRBJ2-7; CDR3nt: TGTGCCAGTAGAACCACTGGACTAGCGGGTTTAAGAGAATACGAGCAGTACTTC; CDR3aa: CASRTTGLAGLREYEQYF
d_gene: TRBD2; v_gene: TRBV20-1; abundance: many; j_gene: TRBJ2-3; CDR3nt: TGCAGTGCTAGTGCGGCTAGCGGGAGCCACACAGATACGCAGTATTTT; CDR3aa: CSASAASGSHTDTQYF
d_gene: .; v_gene: TRBV12-3/TRBV12-4; abundance: many; j_gene: TRBJ2-7; CDR3nt: TGTGCCAGCAGTTTAAGCGGCGGGCCCTACGAGCAGTACTTC; CDR3aa: CASSLSGGPYEQYF
d_gene: .; v_gene: TRBV29-1; abundance: many; j_gene: TRBJ2-5; CDR3nt: TGCAGCGTCTCCCGTGGGGCGGGGAACCAAGAGACCCAGTACTTC; CDR3aa: CSVSRGAGNQETQYF
d_gene: TRBD1; v_gene: TRBV20-1; abundance: many; j_gene: TRBJ2-7; CDR3nt: TGCAGTGCACCCGACAGGGCCAAGTCCTACGAGCAGTACTTC; CDR3aa: CSAPDRAKSYEQYF
d_gene: .; v_gene: TRBV7-2; abundance: .; j_gene: TRBJ2-7; CDR3nt: TGTGCCAGCAGCTTAGCATCGCTTACTACCTACGAGCAGTACTTC; CDR3aa: CASSLASLTTYEQYF
d_gene: .; v_gene: TRBV4-1; abundance: many; j_gene: TRBJ2-3; CDR3nt: TGCGCCAGCAGCCGGGACATAGTCACAGATACGCAGTATTTT; CDR3aa: CASSRDIVTDTQYF
d_gene: .; v_gene: TRBV20-1; abundance: many; j_gene: TRBJ2-1; CDR3nt: TGCAGTGCTGAAACAGGGTTAAGGGATGAGCAGTTCTTC; CDR3aa: CSAETGLRDEQFF
d_gene: TRBD2; v_gene: TRBV7-9; abundance: many; j_gene: TRBJ2-1; CDR3nt: TGTGCCAGCAGCGGTATAGCGGGAGGCTCCTACAATGAGCAGTTCTTC; CDR3aa: CASSGIAGGSYNEQFF
d_gene: .; v_gene: TRBV7-2; abundance: many; j_gene: TRBJ2-7; CDR3nt: TGTGCCAGCAGGAGGCCTACGGACTCCTACGAGCAGTACTTC; CDR3aa: CASRRPTDSYEQYF
d_gene: .; v_gene: TRBV7-9; abundance: many; j_gene: TRBJ2-3; CDR3nt: TGTGCCAGCAGCCCTAGGGGGACGGGAGCTACGCAGTATTTT; CDR3aa: CASSPRGTGATQYF
d_gene: .; v_gene: TRBV5-6; abundance: many; j_gene: TRBJ1-1; CDR3nt: TGTGCCAGCAGCGAGTACTTCCGGGACAACACTGAAGCTTTCTTT; CDR3aa: CASSEYFRDNTEAFF
d_gene: .; v_gene: TRBV28; abundance: many; j_gene: TRBJ2-1; CDR3nt: TGTGCCAGCAGTCGTTCCCTAGACTACGACGACAATGAGCAGTTCTTC; CDR3aa: CASSRSLDYDDNEQFF
d_gene: .; v_gene: TRBV7-2; abundance: many; j_gene: TRBJ2-5; CDR3nt: TGTGCCAGCAGCTTAGGACGGATGCAAGAGACCCAGTACTTC; CDR3aa: CASSLGRMQETQYF
d_gene: TRBD1; v_gene: TRBV24-1; abundance: .; j_gene: TRBJ2-1; CDR3nt: TGTGCCACCAGTGATTTAGGACAGGGGGGGACTGAGCAGTTCTTC; CDR3aa: CATSDLGQGGTEQFF
d_gene: .; v_gene: TRBV5-1; abundance: many; j_gene: TRBJ2-7; CDR3nt: TGCGCCAGCAGCCCCGCGACGGTGACCGCCCCTCCGAACTTC; CDR3aa: CASSPATVTAPPNF
d_gene: .; v_gene: TRBV20-1; abundance: few; j_gene: TRBJ2-5; CDR3nt: TGCAGTGCTAGTGCGGCTGGGGGAAGAAAAGAGACCCAGTACTTC; CDR3aa: CSASAAGGRKETQYF
d_gene: .; v_gene: TRBV12-3/TRBV12-4; abundance: many; j_gene: TRBJ2-5; CDR3nt: TGTGCCAGCAAAACCGACCAACTAGCCCAAGAGACCCAGTACTTC; CDR3aa: CASKTDQLAQETQYF
d_gene: .; v_gene: TRBV12-3/TRBV12-4; abundance: .; j_gene: TRBJ2-7; CDR3nt: TGTGCCAGCAGTTTAAACAGGGGGGGGGAGTACGAGCAGTACTTC; CDR3aa: CASSLNRGGEYEQYF
d_gene: TRBD1; v_gene: TRBV29-1; abundance: many; j_gene: TRBJ1-5; CDR3nt: TGCAGCGTTTCCGGGACAGACCCCAATCAGCCCCAGCATTTT; CDR3aa: CSVSGTDPNQPQHF
d_gene: .; v_gene: TRBV20-1; abundance: many; j_gene: TRBJ2-7; CDR3nt: TGCAGTGCCCCGGAGACCGGGGCAGGAACCTACGAGCAGTACTTC; CDR3aa: CSAPETGAGTYEQYF
d_gene: .; v_gene: TRBV12-3/TRBV12-4; abundance: few; j_gene: TRBJ2-1; CDR3nt: TGTGCCAGCAGTCTTACTAGAAACAATGAGCAGTTCTTC; CDR3aa: CASSLTRNNEQFF
d_gene: .; v_gene: TRBV11-2; abundance: .; j_gene: TRBJ1-2; CDR3nt: TGTGCCAGCAGCGGCAACGTGGACGGCTACACCTTC; CDR3aa: CASSGNVDGYTF
d_gene: .; v_gene: TRBV30; abundance: many; j_gene: TRBJ1-2; CDR3nt: TGTGCCTCCTTCGACAGGTCTAACTATGGCTACACCTTC; CDR3aa: CASFDRSNYGYTF
d_gene: .; v_gene: TRBV28; abundance: many; j_gene: TRBJ1-5; CDR3nt: TGTGCCAGCAGTTTGGGCAGGGTGGGCAATCAGCCCCAGCATTTT; CDR3aa: CASSLGRVGNQPQHF
d_gene: .; v_gene: TRBV6-1; abundance: many; j_gene: TRBJ2-6; CDR3nt: TGTGCCAGCAGTACCCTAGGGGAGACTGGGGCCAACGTCCTGACTTTC; CDR3aa: CASSTLGETGANVLTF
d_gene: .; v_gene: TRBV2; abundance: few; j_gene: TRBJ2-7; CDR3nt: TGTGCCAGCACAGGACTGGTCTACGAGCAGTACTTC; CDR3aa: CASTGLVYEQYF
d_gene: .; v_gene: TRBV2; abundance: many; j_gene: TRBJ1-3; CDR3nt: TGTGCCAGCAGCCTGGACAGACCTTTCTCTGGAAACACCATATATTTT; CDR3aa: CASSLDRPFSGNTIYF
d_gene: .; v_gene: TRBV28; abundance: many; j_gene: TRBJ1-5; CDR3nt: TGTGCCAGCAGAAACAGGGACGTGAATCAGCCCCAGCATTTT; CDR3aa: CASRNRDVNQPQHF
d_gene: TRBD1; v_gene: TRBV30; abundance: .; j_gene: TRBJ1-1; CDR3nt: TGTGCCTGGACCCCGGGACAGGAAGCTTTCTTT; CDR3aa: CAWTPGQEAFF
d_gene: TRBD2; v_gene: TRBV30; abundance: many; j_gene: TRBJ2-3; CDR3nt: TGTGCCTGGACCGTACCTAGCGGGAGAAATACGCAGTATTTT; CDR3aa: CAWTVPSGRNTQYF
d_gene: .; v_gene: TRBV7-2; abundance: many; j_gene: TRBJ2-7; CDR3nt: TGTGCCAGCAGCTTAGCGGAGAGGCCTTCCTACGAGCAGTACTTC; CDR3aa: CASSLAERPSYEQYF
d_gene: .; v_gene: TRBV3-1; abundance: many; j_gene: TRBJ2-7; CDR3nt: TGTGCCAGCAGCCGAAGTAAATTCAGACCCCAAGTGCAGTACTTC; CDR3aa: CASSRSKFRPQVQYF
d_gene: .; v_gene: TRBV6-2/TRBV6-3; abundance: many; j_gene: TRBJ2-7; CDR3nt: TGTGCCAGCAACGAGGATACTGCCTCCTACGAGCAGTACTTC; CDR3aa: CASNEDTASYEQYF
d_gene: TRBD2; v_gene: TRBV19; abundance: .; j_gene: TRBJ2-7; CDR3nt: TGTGCCAGTAGTACCCGGACTAGATTTAGCGAGCAGTACTTC; CDR3aa: CASSTRTRFSEQYF
d_gene: TRBD2; v_gene: TRBV29-1; abundance: many; j_gene: TRBJ2-7; CDR3nt: TGCAGCGTTGAACTAGCGGGAGGTCTCTACGAGCAGTACTTC; CDR3aa: CSVELAGGLYEQYF
d_gene: TRBD2; v_gene: TRBV11-2; abundance: many; j_gene: TRBJ2-1; CDR3nt: TGTGCCAGCAGCTTAGTCGGGAAGGCACTAGCGTATTACAATGAGCAGTTCTTC; CDR3aa: CASSLVGKALAYYNEQFF
d_gene: TRBD1; v_gene: TRBV20-1; abundance: many; j_gene: TRBJ1-2; CDR3nt: TGCAGTGCAGCACAGGGGTTCTATGGCCACACCTTC; CDR3aa: CSAAQGFYGHTF
d_gene: .; v_gene: TRBV20-1; abundance: .; j_gene: TRBJ1-4; CDR3nt: TGCAGTGCTAGAGAATGGGCAACTAATGAAAAACTGTTTTTT; CDR3aa: CSAREWATNEKLFF
d_gene: .; v_gene: TRBV29-1; abundance: many; j_gene: TRBJ1-1; CDR3nt: TGCAGCGTTGCCTGGGGCCTCGGCAGGGAAGCTTTCTTT; CDR3aa: CSVAWGLGREAFF
d_gene: .; v_gene: TRBV5-6; abundance: many; j_gene: TRBJ2-1; CDR3nt: TGTGCCAGCCAAGGGGTGTCCTCCTACAATGAGCAGTTCTTC; CDR3aa: CASQGVSSYNEQFF
d_gene: .; v_gene: TRBV28; abundance: many; j_gene: TRBJ1-2; CDR3nt: TGTGCCAGCAGTTTCTCTTACTATGGCTACACCTTC; CDR3aa: CASSFSYYGYTF
d_gene: .; v_gene: TRBV20-1; abundance: .; j_gene: TRBJ1-6; CDR3nt: TGCAGTGCTAGACAATGGATGGATCCCCTCCACTTT; CDR3aa: CSARQWMDPLHF
d_gene: .; v_gene: TRBV19; abundance: few; j_gene: TRBJ2-3; CDR3nt: TGTGCCACGAGGAGGCAGGTGAAAAGCACAGATACGCAGTATTTT; CDR3aa: CATRRQVKSTDTQYF
d_gene: .; v_gene: TRBV12-3/TRBV12-4; abundance: .; j_gene: TRBJ1-2; CDR3nt: TGTGCCAGCAGACACAGGGAAGGCTATGGCTACACCTTC; CDR3aa: CASRHREGYGYTF
d_gene: TRBD2; v_gene: TRBV6-1; abundance: many; j_gene: TRBJ2-1; CDR3nt: TGTGCCAGCAGGTTGACTAGCGGTGAGCAGTTCTTC; CDR3aa: CASRLTSGEQFF
d_gene: .; v_gene: TRBV18; abundance: many; j_gene: TRBJ1-1; CDR3nt: TGTGCCAGCTCACCACCGGGTCCGGGTGAAGCTTTCTTT; CDR3aa: CASSPPGPGEAFF
d_gene: .; v_gene: TRBV7-2; abundance: many; j_gene: TRBJ2-7; CDR3nt: TGTGCCAGCAGCTTAGAAGTCGGACCCTCCTACGAGCAGTACTTC; CDR3aa: CASSLEVGPSYEQYF
d_gene: TRBD1; v_gene: TRBV27; abundance: many; j_gene: TRBJ2-2; CDR3nt: TGTGCCAGCAGTTTGGGACAGTTGAACACCGGGGAGCTGTTTTTT; CDR3aa: CASSLGQLNTGELFF
d_gene: TRBD2; v_gene: TRBV20-1; abundance: .; j_gene: TRBJ2-3; CDR3nt: TGCAGTGCTACTAGCGGAGCAGATACGCAGTATTTT; CDR3aa: CSATSGADTQYF
d_gene: .; v_gene: TRBV13; abundance: many; j_gene: TRBJ1-1; CDR3nt: TGTGCCAGCAGCTTAATCCCGGGGAACACTGAAGCTTTCTTT; CDR3aa: CASSLIPGNTEAFF
d_gene: TRBD1; v_gene: TRBV18; abundance: many; j_gene: TRBJ2-2; CDR3nt: TGTGCCAGCTCATCCTCGGACAGGGTTAACACCGGGGAGCTGTTTTTT; CDR3aa: CASSSSDRVNTGELFF
d_gene: TRBD2; v_gene: TRBV5-1; abundance: many; j_gene: TRBJ2-2; CDR3nt: TGCGCCAGCTCCGGGGCCTCGGGAGGTTACACCGGGGAGCTGTTTTTT; CDR3aa: CASSGASGGYTGELFF
d_gene: .; v_gene: TRBV12-3/TRBV12-4; abundance: many; j_gene: TRBJ2-3; CDR3nt: TGTGCCAGCAGTTTTTTCTTGGGTCGCGCCGGATTAAGCACAGATACGCAGTATTTT; CDR3aa: CASSFFLGRAGLSTDTQYF
d_gene: TRBD1; v_gene: TRBV27; abundance: many; j_gene: TRBJ1-5; CDR3nt: TGTGCCAGCAGTTTAAAACAGGGGCCATATCAGCCCCAGCATTTT; CDR3aa: CASSLKQGPYQPQHF